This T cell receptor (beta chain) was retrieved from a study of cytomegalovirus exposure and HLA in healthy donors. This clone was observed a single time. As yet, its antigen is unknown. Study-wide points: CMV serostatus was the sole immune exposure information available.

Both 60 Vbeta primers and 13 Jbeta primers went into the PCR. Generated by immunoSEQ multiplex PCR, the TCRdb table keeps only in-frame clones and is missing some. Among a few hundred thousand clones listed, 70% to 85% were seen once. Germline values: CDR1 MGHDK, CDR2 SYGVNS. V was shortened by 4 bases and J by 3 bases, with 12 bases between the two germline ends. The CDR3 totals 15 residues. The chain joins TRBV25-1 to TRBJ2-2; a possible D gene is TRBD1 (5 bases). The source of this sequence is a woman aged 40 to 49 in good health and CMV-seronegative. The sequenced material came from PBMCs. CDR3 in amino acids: CASSATGRDTGELFF. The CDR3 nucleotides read TGTGCCAGCAGTGCGACGGGCAGGGACACCGGGGAGCTGTTTTTT.